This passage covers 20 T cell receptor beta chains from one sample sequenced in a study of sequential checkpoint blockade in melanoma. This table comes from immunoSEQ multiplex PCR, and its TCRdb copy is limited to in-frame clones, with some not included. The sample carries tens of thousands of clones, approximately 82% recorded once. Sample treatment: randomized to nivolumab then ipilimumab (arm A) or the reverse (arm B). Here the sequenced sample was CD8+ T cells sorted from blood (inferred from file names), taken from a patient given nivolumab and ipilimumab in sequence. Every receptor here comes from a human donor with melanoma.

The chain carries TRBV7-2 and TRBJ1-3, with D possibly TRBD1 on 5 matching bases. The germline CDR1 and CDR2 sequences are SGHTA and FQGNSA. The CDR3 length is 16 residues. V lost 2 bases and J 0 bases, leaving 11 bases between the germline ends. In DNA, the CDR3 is TGTGCCAGCAGCTTAAGACAGACGTACTCTGGAAACACCATATATTTT. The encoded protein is CASSLRQTYSGNTIYF.

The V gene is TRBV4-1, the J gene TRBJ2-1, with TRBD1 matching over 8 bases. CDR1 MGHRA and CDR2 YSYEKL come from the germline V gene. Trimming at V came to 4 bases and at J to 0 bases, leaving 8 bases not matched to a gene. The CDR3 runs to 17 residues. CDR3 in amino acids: CASSPQGALSSYNEQFF. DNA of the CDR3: TGCGCCAGCAGCCCCCAGGGGGCCCTTAGCTCCTACAATGAGCAGTTCTTC.

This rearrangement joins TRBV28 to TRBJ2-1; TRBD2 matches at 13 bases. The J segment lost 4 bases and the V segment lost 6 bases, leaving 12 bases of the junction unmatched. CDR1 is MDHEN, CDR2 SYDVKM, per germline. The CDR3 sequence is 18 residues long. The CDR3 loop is CASSPTSGGASRYNEQFF. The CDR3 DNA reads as TGTGCCAGCAGCCCCACTAGCGGGGGGGCCTCAAGGTACAATGAGCAGTTCTTC. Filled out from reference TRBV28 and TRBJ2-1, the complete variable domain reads DVKVTQSSRYLVKRTGEKVFLECVQDMDHENMFWYRQDPGLGLRLIYFSYDVKMKEKGDIPEGYSVSREKKERFSLILESASTNQTSMYLCASSPTSGGASRYNEQFFGPGTRLTVL.

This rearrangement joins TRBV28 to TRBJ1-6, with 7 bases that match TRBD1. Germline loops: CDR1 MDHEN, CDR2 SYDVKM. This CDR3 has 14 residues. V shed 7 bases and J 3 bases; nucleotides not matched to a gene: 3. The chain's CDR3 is CASNGQVYNSPLHF. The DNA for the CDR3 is TGTGCCAGCAACGGACAGGTCTATAATTCACCCCTCCACTTT.

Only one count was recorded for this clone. In DNA form, the CDR3 reads TGTGCCAGCAGTGCAAAAGGTTTGGCCCATGCGGGAGGCTACACCTTC. This gives the protein CASSAKGLAHAGGYTF. V is TRBV2 and J is TRBJ1-2; unclear D gene. There are 16 residues in the CDR3. Trimming took 4 bases from V and 8 from J, leaving 23 bases between them. Germline CDR1 is SNHLY and CDR2 is FYNNEI.

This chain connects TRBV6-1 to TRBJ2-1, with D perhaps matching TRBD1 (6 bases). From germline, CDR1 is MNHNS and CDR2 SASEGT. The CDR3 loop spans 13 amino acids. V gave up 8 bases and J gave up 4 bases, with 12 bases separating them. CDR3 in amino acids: CASHGQRYNEQFF. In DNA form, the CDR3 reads TGTGCCAGCCATGGACAGCGATACAATGAGCAGTTCTTC.

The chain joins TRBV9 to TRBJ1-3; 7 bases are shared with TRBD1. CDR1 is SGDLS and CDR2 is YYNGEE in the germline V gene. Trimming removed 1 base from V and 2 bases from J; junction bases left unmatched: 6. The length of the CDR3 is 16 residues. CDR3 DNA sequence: TGTGCCAGCAGCGTATTGACCCAGGGGGCTGGAAACACCATATATTTT. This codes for CASSVLTQGAGNTIYF.

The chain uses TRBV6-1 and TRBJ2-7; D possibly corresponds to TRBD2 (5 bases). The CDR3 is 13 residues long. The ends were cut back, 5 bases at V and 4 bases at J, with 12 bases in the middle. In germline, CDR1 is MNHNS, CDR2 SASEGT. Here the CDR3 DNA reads TGTGCCAGCAGTTATGAGGGCGGTTACGAGCAGTACTTC. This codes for CASSYEGGYEQYF.

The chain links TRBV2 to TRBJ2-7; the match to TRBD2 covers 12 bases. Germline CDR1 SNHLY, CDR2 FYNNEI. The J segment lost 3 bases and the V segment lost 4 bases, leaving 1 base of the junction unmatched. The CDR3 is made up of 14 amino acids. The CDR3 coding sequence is TGTGCCAGCAGTGCACTAGCGGGGGGCTACGAGCAGTACTTC. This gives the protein CASSALAGGYEQYF.

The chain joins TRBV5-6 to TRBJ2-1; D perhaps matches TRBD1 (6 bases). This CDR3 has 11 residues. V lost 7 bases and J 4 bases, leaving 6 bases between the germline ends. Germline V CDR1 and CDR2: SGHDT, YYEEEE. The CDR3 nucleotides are TGTGCCAGCGGACAGTACAATGAGCAGTTCTTC. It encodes CASGQYNEQFF.

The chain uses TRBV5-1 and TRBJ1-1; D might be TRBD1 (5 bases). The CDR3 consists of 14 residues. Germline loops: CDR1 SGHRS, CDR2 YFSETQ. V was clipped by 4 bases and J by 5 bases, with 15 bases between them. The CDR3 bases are TGCGCCAGCAGCCGTTGGAATGGGGCGACTGAAGCTTTCTTT. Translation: CASSRWNGATEAFF.

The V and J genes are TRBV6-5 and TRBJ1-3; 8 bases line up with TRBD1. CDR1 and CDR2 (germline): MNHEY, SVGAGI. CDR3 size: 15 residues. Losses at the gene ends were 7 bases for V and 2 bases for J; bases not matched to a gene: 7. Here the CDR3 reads CASTPDRGTGNTIYF. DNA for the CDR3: TGTGCCAGCACCCCAGACAGGGGAACTGGAAACACCATATATTTT.

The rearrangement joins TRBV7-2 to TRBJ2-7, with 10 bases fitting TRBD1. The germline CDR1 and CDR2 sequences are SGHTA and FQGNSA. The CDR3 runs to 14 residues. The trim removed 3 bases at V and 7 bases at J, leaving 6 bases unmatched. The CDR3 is CASSFRQGAGEQYF. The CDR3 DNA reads TGTGCCAGCAGCTTCAGACAGGGGGCAGGGGAGCAGTACTTC.

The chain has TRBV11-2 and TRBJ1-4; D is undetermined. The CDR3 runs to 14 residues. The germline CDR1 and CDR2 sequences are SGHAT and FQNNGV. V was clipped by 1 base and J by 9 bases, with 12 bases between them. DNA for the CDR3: TGTGCCAGCAGCTTAGCGGCCGGAGGGCAAAAACTGTTTTTT. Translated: CASSLAAGGQKLFF.

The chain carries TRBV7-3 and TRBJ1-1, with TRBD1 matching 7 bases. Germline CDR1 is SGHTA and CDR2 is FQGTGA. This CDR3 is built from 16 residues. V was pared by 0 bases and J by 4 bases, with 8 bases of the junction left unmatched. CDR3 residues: CASSLTPDRSSTEAFF. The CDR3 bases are TGTGCCAGCAGCTTAACCCCGGACAGGTCGTCCACTGAAGCTTTCTTT.

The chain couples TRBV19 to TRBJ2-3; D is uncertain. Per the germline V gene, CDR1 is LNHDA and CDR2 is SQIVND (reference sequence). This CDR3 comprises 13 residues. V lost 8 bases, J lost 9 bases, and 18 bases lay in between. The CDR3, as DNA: TGTGCCAGTCCTTTCCGACACGACCCGACGCAGTATTTT. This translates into CASPFRHDPTQYF.

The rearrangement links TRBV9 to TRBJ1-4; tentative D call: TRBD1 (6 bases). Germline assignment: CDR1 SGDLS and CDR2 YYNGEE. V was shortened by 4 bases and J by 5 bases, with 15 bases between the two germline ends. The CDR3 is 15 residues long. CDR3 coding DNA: TGTGCCAGCAGCCCCCGGACAGCACCCAATGAAAAACTGTTTTTT. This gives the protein CASSPRTAPNEKLFF.

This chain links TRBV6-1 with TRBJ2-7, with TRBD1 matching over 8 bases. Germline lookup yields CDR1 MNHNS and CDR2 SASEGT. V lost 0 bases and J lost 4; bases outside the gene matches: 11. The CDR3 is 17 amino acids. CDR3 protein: CASSEALWGQVSYEQYF. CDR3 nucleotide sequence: TGTGCCAGCAGTGAAGCGTTGTGGGGACAGGTCTCATACGAGCAGTACTTC.

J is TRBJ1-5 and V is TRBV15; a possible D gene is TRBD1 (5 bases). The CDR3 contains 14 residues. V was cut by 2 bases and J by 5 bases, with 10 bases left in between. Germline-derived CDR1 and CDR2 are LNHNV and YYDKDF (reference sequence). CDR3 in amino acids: CATSRTGNYQPQHF. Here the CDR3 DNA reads TGTGCCACCAGCAGAACAGGAAACTATCAGCCCCAGCATTTT.

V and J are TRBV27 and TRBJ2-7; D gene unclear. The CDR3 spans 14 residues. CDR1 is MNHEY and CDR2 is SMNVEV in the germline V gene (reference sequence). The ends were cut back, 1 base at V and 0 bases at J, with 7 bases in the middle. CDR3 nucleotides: TGTGCCAGCAGTTTATGGGCAGCCTCCTACGAGCAGTACTTC. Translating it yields CASSLWAASYEQYF.